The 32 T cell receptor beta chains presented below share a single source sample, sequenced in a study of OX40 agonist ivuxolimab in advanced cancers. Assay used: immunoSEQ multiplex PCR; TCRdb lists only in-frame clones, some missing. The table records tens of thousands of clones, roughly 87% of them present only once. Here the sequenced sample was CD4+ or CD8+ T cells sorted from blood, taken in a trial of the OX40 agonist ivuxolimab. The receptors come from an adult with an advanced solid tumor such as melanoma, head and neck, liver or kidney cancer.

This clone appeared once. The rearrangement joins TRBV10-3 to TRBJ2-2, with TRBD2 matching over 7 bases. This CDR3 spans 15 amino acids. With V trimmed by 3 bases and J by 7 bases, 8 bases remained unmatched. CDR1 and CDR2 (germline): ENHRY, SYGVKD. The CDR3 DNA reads TGTGCCATCAGTGAACCGGGGGGAGTGAACGGGGAGCTGTTTTTT. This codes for CAISEPGGVNGELFF.

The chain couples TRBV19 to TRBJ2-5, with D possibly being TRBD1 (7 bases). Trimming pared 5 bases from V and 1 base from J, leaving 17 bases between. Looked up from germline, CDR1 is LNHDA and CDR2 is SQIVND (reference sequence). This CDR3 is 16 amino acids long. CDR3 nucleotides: TGTGCCAGTAGTCCAGAGGGGGGACAGCTCCAAGAGACCCAGTACTTC. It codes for CASSPEGGQLQETQYF.

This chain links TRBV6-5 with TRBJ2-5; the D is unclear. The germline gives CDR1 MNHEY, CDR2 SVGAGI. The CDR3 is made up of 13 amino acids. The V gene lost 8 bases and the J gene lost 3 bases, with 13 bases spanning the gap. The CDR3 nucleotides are TGTGCCAGCTTGGGTCTAGAAGAAGAGACCCAGTACTTC. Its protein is CASLGLEEETQYF.

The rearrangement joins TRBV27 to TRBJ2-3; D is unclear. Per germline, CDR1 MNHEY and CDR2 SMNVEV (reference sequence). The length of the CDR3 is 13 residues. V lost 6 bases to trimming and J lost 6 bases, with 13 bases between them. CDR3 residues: CASRPGIWDTQYF. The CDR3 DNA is TGTGCCAGCAGACCAGGAATATGGGATACGCAGTATTTT.

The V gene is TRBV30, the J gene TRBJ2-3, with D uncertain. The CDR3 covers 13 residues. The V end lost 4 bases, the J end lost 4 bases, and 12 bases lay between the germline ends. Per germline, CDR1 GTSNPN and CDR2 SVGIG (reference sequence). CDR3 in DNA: TGTGCCTGGAACTTAGCCTCGGCAGATACGCAGTATTTT. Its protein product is CAWNLASADTQYF.

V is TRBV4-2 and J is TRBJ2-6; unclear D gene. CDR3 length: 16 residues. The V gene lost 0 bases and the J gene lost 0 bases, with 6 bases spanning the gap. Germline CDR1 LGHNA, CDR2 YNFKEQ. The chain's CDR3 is CASSQDDNSGANVLTF. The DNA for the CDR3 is TGTGCCAGCAGCCAAGATGACAACTCTGGGGCCAACGTCCTGACTTTC.

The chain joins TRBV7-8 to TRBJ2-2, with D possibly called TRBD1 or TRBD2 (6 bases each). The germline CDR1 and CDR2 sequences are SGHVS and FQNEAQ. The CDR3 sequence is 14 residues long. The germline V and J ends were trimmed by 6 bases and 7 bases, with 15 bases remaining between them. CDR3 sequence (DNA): TGTGCCAGCAGTGAATGGGGGGCTGACGGGGAGCTGTTTTTT. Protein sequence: CASSEWGADGELFF. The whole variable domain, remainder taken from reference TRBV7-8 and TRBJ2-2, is GAGVSQSPRYKVAKRGQDVALRCDPISGHVSLFWYQQALGQGPEFLTYFQNEAQLDKSGLPSDRFFAERPEGSVSTLKIQRTQQEDSAVYLCASSEWGADGELFFGEGSRLTVL.

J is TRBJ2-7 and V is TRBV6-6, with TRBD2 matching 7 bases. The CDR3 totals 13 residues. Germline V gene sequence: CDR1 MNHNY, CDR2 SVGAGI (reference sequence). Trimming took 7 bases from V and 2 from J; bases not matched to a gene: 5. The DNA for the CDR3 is TGTGCCAGCATGCCGGGAGGCCCCTACGAGCAGTACTTC. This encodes CASMPGGPYEQYF.

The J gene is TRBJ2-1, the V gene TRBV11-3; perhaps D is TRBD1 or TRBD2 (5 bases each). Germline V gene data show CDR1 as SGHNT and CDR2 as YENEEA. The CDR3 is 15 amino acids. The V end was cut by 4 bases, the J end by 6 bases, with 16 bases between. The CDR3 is CASSSDPGASNEQFF. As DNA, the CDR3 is TGTGCCAGCAGCTCCGACCCCGGGGCGAGCAATGAGCAGTTCTTC. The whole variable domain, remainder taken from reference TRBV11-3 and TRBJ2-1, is EAGVVQSPRYKIIEKKQPVAFWCNPISGHNTLYWYLQNLGQGPELLIRYENEEAVDDSQLPKDRFSAERLKGVDSTLKIQPAELGDSAVYLCASSSDPGASNEQFFGPGTRLTVL.

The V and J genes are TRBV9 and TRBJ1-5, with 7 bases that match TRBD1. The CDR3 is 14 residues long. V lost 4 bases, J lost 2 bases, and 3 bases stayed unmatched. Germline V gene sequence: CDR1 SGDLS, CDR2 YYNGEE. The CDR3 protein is CASSYTGGNQPQHF. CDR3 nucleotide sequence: TGTGCCAGCAGCTATACAGGGGGCAATCAGCCCCAGCATTTT.

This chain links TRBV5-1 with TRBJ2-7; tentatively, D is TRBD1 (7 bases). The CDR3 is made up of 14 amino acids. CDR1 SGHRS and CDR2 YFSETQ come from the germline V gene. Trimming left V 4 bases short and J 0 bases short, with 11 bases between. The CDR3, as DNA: TGCGCCAGCAGCCCGGGGGACAGCTCCTACGAGCAGTACTTC. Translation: CASSPGDSSYEQYF. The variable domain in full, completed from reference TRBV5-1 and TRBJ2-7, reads KAGVTQTPRYLIKTRGQQVTLSCSPISGHRSVSWYQQTPGQGLQFLFEYFSETQRNKGNFPGRFSGRQFSNSRSEMNVSTLELGDSALYLCASSPGDSSYEQYFGPGTRLTVT.

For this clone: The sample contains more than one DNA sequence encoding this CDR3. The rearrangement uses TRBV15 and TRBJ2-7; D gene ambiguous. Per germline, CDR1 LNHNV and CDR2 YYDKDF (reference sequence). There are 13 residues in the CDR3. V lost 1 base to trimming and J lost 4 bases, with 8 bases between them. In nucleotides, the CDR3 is TGTGCCACCAGCAGAGCGGGCAGTTACGAGCAGTACTTC. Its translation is CATSRAGSYEQYF.

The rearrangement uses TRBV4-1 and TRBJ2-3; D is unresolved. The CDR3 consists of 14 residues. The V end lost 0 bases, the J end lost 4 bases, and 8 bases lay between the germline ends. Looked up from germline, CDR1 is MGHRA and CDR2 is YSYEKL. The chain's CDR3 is CASSQDASADTQYF. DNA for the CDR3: TGCGCCAGCAGCCAAGATGCTTCGGCAGATACGCAGTATTTT.

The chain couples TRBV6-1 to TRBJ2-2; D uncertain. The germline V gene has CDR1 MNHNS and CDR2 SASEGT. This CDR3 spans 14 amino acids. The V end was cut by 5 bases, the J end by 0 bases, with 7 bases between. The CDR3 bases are TGTGCCAGCAGTCGGGTCGCGAACACCGGGGAGCTGTTTTTT. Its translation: CASSRVANTGELFF.

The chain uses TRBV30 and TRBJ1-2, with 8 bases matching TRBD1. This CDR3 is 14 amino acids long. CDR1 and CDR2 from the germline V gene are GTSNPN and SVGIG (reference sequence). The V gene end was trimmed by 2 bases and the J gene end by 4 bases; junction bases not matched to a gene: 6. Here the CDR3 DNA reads TGTGCCTGGAGTCCAGGGGGCGCGGGCTATGGCTACACCTTC. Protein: CAWSPGGAGYGYTF. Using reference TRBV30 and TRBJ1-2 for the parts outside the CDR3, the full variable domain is SQTIHQWPATLVQPVGSPLSLECTVEGTSNPNLYWYRQAAGRGLQLLFYSVGIGQISSEVPQNLSASRPQDRQFILSSKKLLLSDSGFYLCAWSPGGAGYGYTFGSGTRLTVV.

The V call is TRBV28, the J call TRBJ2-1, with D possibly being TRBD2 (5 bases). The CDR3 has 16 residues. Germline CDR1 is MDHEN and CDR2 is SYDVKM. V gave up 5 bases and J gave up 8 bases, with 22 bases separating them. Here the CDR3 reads CASSPNRGSNVYEQFF. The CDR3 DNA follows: TGTGCCAGCAGTCCCAACCGGGGTTCTAACGTGTATGAGCAGTTCTTC.

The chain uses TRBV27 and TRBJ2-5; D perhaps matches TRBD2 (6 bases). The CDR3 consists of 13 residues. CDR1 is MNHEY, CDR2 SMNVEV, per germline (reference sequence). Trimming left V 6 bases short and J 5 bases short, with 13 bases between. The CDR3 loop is CASSLNRGETQYF. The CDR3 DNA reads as TGTGCCAGCAGCCTAAATCGGGGGGAGACCCAGTACTTC.

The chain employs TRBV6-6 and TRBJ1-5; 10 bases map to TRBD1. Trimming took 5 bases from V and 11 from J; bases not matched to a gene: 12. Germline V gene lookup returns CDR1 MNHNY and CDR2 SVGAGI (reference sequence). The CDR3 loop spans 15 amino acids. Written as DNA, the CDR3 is TGTGCCAGCAGTCACCCGGGGACAGGGGTCTTGACCCAGCATTTT. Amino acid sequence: CASSHPGTGVLTQHF.

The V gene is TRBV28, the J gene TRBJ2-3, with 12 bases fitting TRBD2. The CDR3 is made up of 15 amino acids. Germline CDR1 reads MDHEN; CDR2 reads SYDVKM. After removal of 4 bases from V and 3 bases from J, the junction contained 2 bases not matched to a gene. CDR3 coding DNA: TGTGCCAGCAGTTCGACTAGCGGGAGTACAGATACGCAGTATTTT. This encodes CASSSTSGSTDTQYF.

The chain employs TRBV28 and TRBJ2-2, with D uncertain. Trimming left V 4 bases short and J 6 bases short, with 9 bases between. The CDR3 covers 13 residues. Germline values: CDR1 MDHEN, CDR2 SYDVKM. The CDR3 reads CASSSVVAGELFF. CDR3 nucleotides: TGTGCCAGCAGTTCGGTTGTGGCCGGGGAGCTGTTTTTT. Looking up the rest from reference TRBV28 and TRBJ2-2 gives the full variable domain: DVKVTQSSRYLVKRTGEKVFLECVQDMDHENMFWYRQDPGLGLRLIYFSYDVKMKEKGDIPEGYSVSREKKERFSLILESASTNQTSMYLCASSSVVAGELFFGEGSRLTVL.

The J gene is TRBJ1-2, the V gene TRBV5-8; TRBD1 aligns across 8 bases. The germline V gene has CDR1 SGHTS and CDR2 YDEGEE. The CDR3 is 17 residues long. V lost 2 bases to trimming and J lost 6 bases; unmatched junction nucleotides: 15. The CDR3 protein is CASSLDGGRGQVNGYTF. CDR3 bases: TGTGCCAGCAGCTTAGATGGTGGCAGGGGGCAGGTGAATGGCTACACCTTC.

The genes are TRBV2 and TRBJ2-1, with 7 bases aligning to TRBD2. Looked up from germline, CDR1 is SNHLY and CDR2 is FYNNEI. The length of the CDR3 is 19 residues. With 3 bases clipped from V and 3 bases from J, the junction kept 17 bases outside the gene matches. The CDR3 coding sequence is TGTGCCAGCAGTGATCCGTTAATGTCGCGGGAGTACTTCTACAATGAGCAGTTCTTC. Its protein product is CASSDPLMSREYFYNEQFF.

The DNA of the CDR3 is TGTGCCAGCAGTCTTGGACATATCGGTCAGCCCCAGCATTTT. It translates to CASSLGHIGQPQHF. This chain uses TRBV27 with TRBJ1-5; D is perhaps TRBD1 (5 bases). The ends were cut back, 5 bases at V and 6 bases at J, with 14 bases in the middle. This CDR3 is built from 14 residues. The germline V gene encodes CDR1 MNHEY and CDR2 SMNVEV (reference sequence).

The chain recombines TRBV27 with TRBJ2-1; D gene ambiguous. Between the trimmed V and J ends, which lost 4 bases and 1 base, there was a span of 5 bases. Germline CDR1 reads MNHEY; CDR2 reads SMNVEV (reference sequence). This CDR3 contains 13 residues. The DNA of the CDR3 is TGTGCCAGCAGTTCAGTTTCCTACAATGAGCAGTTCTTC. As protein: CASSSVSYNEQFF.

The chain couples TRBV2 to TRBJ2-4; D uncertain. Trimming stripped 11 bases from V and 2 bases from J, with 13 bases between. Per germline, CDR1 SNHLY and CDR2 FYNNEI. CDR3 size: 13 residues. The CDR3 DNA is TGTGCCGGCAAAGGAGACACCAAAAACATTCAGTACTTC. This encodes CAGKGDTKNIQYF.

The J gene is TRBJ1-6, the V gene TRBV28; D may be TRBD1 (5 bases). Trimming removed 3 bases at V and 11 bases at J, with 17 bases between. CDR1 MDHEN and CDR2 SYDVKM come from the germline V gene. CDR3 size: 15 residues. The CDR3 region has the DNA TGTGCCAGCAGTTTCCAAACAGGAGGTTGGGCACCCCTCCACTTT. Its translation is CASSFQTGGWAPLHF.

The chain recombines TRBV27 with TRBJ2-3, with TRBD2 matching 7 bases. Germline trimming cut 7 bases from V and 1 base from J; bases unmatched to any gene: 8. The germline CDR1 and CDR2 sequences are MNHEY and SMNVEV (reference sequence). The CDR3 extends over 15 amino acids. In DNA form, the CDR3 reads TGTGCCAGCACCTTATCGGCGGGGGGCACAGATACGCAGTATTTT. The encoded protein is CASTLSAGGTDTQYF.

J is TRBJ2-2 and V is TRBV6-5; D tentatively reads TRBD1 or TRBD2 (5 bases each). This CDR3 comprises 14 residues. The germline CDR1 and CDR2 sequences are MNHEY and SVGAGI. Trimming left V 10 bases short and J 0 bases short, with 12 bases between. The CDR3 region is CATLGGANTGELFF. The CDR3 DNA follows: TGTGCCACCCTTGGGGGAGCGAACACCGGGGAGCTGTTTTTT.

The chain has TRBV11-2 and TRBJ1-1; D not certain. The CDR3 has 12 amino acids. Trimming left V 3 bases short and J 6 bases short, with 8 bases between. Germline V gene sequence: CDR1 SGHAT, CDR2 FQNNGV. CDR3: CASSLKWSEAFF. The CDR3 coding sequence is TGTGCCAGCAGCTTGAAATGGTCTGAAGCTTTCTTT.

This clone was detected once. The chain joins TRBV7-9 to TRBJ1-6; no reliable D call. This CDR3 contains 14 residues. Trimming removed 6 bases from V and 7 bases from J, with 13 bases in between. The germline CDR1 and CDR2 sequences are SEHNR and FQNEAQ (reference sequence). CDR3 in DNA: TGTGCCAGCAGGCTAACAGAAGGGAATTCACCCCTCCACTTT. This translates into CASRLTEGNSPLHF.

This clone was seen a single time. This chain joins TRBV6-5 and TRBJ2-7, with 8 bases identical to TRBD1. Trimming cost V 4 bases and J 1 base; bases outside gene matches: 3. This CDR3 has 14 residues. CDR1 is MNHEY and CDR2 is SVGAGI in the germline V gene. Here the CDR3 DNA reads TGTGCCAGCAGTTCAGGGGGCAATTCCTACGAGCAGTACTTC. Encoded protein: CASSSGGNSYEQYF.

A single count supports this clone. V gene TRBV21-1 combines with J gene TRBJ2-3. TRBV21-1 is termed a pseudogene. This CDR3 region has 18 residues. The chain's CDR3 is CASSKAGPGGGLTDTQYF. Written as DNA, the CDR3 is TGTGCCAGCAGCAAAGCGGGGCCAGGAGGTGGCCTCACAGATACGCAGTATTTT.